Described below is a single TCR beta chain sequence and its context. This sample is drawn from a study of blood T cell repertoires in COVID-19. Turning to the study itself: In each case, the material was cDNA or gDNA derived from T cells, B-cell-depleted T cells, or PBMCs.

Across over 20 US areas, participants ranged in age from 18 to 89 years. Cohorts were determined from participant-reported clinical history. Methods used by the authors: Reference gene primer amplification gave estimated nucleated cell counts. The method was immunoSEQ multiplex PCR; TCRdb's version includes in-frame clones alone and lacks a portion of them. V and J calls plus clone size are reproduced from that table; the DNA served to infer D and trimming. The repertoire consists of 120,000 to 150,000 clones, with just under 85% occurring once and the leading ten covering approximately 3%. CDR3 length equals 17 residues. Germline values: CDR1 LNHDA, CDR2 SQIVND (reference sequence). V was pared by 5 bases and J by 4 bases, with 15 bases of the junction left unmatched.

This sequence originates from a woman between 50 and 59 years old with acute COVID-19. The V call is TRBV19, the J call TRBJ1-2; 8 bases are a match to TRBD1. The sequenced sample was PBMCs or T cells enriched from blood (not recorded which). The CDR3 coding sequence is TGTGCCAGTAGTCAACAGGGGGGAGGACGATTCGGCTATGGCTACACCTTC. This codes for CASSQQGGGRFGYGYTF.